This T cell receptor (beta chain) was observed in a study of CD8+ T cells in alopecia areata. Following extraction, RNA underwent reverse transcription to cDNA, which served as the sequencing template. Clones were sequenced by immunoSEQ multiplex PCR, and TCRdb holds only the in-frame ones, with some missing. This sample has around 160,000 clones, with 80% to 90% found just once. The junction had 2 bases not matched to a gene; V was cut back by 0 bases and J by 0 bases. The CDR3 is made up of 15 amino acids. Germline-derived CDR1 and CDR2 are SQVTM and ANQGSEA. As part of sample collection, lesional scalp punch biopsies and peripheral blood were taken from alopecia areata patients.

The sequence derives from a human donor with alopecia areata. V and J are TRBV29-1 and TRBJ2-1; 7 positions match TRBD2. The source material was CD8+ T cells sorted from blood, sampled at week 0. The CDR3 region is CSVEDRGSSYNEQFF. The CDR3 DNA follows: TGCAGCGTTGAAGATCGCGGGAGCTCCTACAATGAGCAGTTCTTC.